This TCR beta chain was obtained from a study of human T cells and chemical hapten exposure (TCRdb year 2021). Describing the broader study: For sensitization, 2% DPC in acetone was applied to a roughly 2 cm by roughly 2 cm area of upper inner arm skin. Libraries were pooled for sequencing, and per-sample TCR yields varied mainly because of small differences in library volumes within the pool. Patch testing was performed on the upper back with Finn chambers containing 0.01% DPC, and the patch tests were scored after 6 days according to International Contact Dermatitis Research Group standards. For TCR sequencing, blood came from some 31 alopecia patients at anywhere from one to four time points (pre-sensitization, 2, 6 and 24 weeks). Peripheral blood TCR repertoire changes were tracked in vivo in alopecia patients during primary and secondary sensitization to the hapten diphenylcyclopropenone (DPC). Weekly therapeutic DPC doses were additionally applied to the scalp of patients throughout the approximately 23-week study period. Blood was sampled from patients pre-sensitization (week 0) and at 2, 6 and about 24 weeks after DPC sensitization. The mostly female patient cohort included alopecia areata with under or over 50% scalp involvement, alopecia totalis and alopecia universalis. What the research found in general, with its limitations: After repeated subsampling, changes were observed in the strength of the expansion versus patch-test correlation and in the threshold at which the correlation became significant. No change with DPC sensitization was found in the number of TCRs above 1 in 1000 frequency, and no evidence of global repertoire structure alterations was found. Alopecia, a presumed autoimmune disease, was present in all patients, so the immune response of the patients might differ from that of healthy individuals. Compared with pre-sensitization or healthy control sets, expanded TCRs formed significantly more large CDR3 similarity clusters, which is consistent with antigen-driven responses. The number of PT1 expanded TCRs positively correlated with patch test score, significant at thresholds 8, 16 and 32 but not 4.

The time point label of this sample denotes: pre-sensitization, week 0. The intended sense of this specimen's treatment or condition label: therapeutic diphenylcyclopropenone sensitization with weekly scalp DPC. Blood at each patch-test visit was drawn before the patch test was applied. Patients were eligible if aged 18 to 70, diagnosed with alopecia and judged suitable for DPC therapy, and pregnant patients were excluded. Total RNA was isolated from unfractionated whole blood collected in Tempus Blood RNA tubes. As concerns this clonotype: What antigen it recognizes has not been identified. Per-nucleotide qualities are absent, and no much larger clonotype sits a single base away.

The library was obtained by RACE. The sequencer listed for this sample is NextSeq 500. During library preparation, unique molecular identifiers were attached to individual cDNA molecules so that TCRs could be counted quantitatively and reproducibly. Both TCR alpha and TCR beta chains were sequenced from each blood RNA sample. The authors processed their data as follows. Samples had a median of about 90,000 TCRs, with a range from roughly 23,224 to 700,000. V, J and CDR3 annotation of the TCR reads was performed with the Decombinator software suite. Every sample was subsampled to the same number of TCRs (28,000) for the PS versus PT1 abundance plots. TCRs were defined as expanded if absent before sensitization and observed at least eight times at the 2-week time point. TCRdb cleaned the public reads at Q25 with fastp, built clones with MiXCR and kept in-frame beta chains. Duplicate CDR3 protein sequences are folded into a single record with the most common DNA and genes. These V and J calls are TCRdb output, not the study's own analysis. This sample holds more than 250,000 distinct CDR3 sequences; 8.6% were observed only once. The ten largest clones take up 2% to 3% of the sample.

Measured from the cysteine to the phenylalanine, the CDR3 is 13 residues long. Solely the CDR3 DNA is kept, with 39 bases framed from the first base. V is cut back by 5 bases and J by 4 bases, with 1 base in the junction unmatched. The CDR1 and CDR2 encoded by the germline V gene are SNHLY and FYNNEI. The specimen comprised whole blood, sampled in connection with sensitization to the hapten diphenylcyclopropenone (DPC). Recombination connected TRBV2 to TRBJ2-5, and 10 bases in between align with TRBD1. The TCR comes from a woman aged 35 to 49 with alopecia areata. Some clones in this sample may be carry-over from other donors' samples. The DNA reads TGTGCCAGCAGTCGACAGGGGGCAGAGACCCAGTACTTC. It translates to CASSRQGAETQYF.